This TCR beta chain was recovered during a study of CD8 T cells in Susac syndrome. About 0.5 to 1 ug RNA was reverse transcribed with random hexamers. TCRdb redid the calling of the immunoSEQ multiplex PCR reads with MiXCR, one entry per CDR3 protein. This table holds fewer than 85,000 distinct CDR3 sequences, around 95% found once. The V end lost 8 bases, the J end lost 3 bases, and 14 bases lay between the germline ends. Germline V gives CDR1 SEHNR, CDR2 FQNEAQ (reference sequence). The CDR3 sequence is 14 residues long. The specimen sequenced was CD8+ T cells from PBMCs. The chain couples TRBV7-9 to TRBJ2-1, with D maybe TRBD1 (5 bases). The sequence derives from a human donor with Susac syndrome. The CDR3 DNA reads TGTGCCAGCGTAGGGGAAGGTTACTACAATGAGCAGTTCTTC. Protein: CASVGEGYYNEQFF.